This TCR beta chain came from a study of blood T cells in healthy people across ages (dated by TCRdb to the mid-2010s). Some background on the complete study: In model experiments, roughly one uniquely barcoded TCR beta cDNA molecule per two T cells was captured by template switching. The donors were split into four age groups: young (average 16 years), middle-aged (around 40), aged (over 55) and long-lived (roughly 77). To avoid experimental bias, donors of different ages were spread randomly across the sequencing lanes. The study analyzed two additional independent replicas of 1 million unique cDNA reads from the same blood draw for two donors, one aged 18 to 30 and one aged 80 or older. Age-related changes in TCR beta repertoire diversity were measured in the study by deep sequencing normalized with unique cDNA molecular identifiers. Results the study describes overall, beyond this receptor: Compared with the aged group, the long-lived group had more naive CD4+ T cells, fewer expanded clones and increased TCR diversity, suggesting age selection. Observed TCR beta diversity correlated strongly with the percentage of naive T cells measured by flow cytometry. Estimates of total diversity from one million sequenced T cells were regarded as lower bounds and underestimates. The CMV infection status of donors was not known, potentially confounding age-related changes in expanded clonotypes. Observed TCR beta diversity per million T cells fell roughly linearly with age, and a significant reduction was already apparent by age roughly 40. Because profiling used bulk unsorted PBMCs, naive and antigen-experienced compartments could not be compared conclusively.

The donors were some 36 Caucasian individuals from Russia, aged 6 to 90 years, who were systemically healthy. About 10 milliliters of peripheral blood were collected from each donor into EDTA-treated Vacutainer tubes. Ficoll-Paque density-gradient centrifugation was used to isolate PBMCs, with at least 7 million per sample. Trizol reagent was used to extract total RNA from PBMCs, with at least 5 micrograms per sample. For every donor, flow cytometry on a PBMC aliquot measured the percentage of naive CD45RAhigh/CD27high T cells. The library came from 5' RACE. Sequencing was carried out with an Illumina HiSeq 2500. A second about 7 to 11 cycle PCR used a sample-barcoded 5' primer and a J-beta primer mix. Each TCR beta cDNA molecule received a unique molecular identifier from a template-switch 5' adaptor carrying 12 random nucleotides. At least 2.5 million CDR3-containing paired-end reads were obtained from each sample. First-strand cDNA was synthesized from all RNA with the Mint cDNA synthesis kit, primed by a TRBC-specific oligonucleotide. All cDNA was treated with uracil-DNA glycosylase and then went through a first 18-cycle PCR with the universal primers M1SS and BC2_uni_R. The authors' analysis ran thus. For normalization, 1 million high-quality reads were randomly selected from each sample, with every read carrying a distinct molecular identifier. Reads sharing molecular identifiers were discarded rather than binned into consensus sequences. MiTCR, set to a Q25 quality threshold and the strictest error-elimination algorithm, was used for CDR3 identification, clonotype clustering and error correction. A nonparametric unseen species model with Euler transformation was used to estimate lower-bound total TCR beta diversity. TCRdb handled the public reads itself, with Q25 trimming in fastp and clone calling in MiXCR, and kept productive beta chains. Each entry is one CDR3 protein sequence, shown with its most common DNA and genes. These V and J calls rely on TCRdb rather than the paper's analysis. This sample comprises about 1.4 million distinct CDR3 sequences, around 59% of them detected only once. The ten largest account for 6.5% to 8.5% of the sample.

The CDR3 runs 13 amino acids, cysteine and phenylalanine included. Just the 39-base CDR3 DNA is kept, in frame starting at base 1. Between the V and J ends, shortened by 6 bases and 4 bases respectively, the junction contains 12 bases. According to the germline V gene, CDR1 reads SGHAT and CDR2 reads FQNNGV. In regard to this clonotype: The target of this receptor is not known. Base qualities were left out, and no much larger clone turns up one base away.

The TCR originated in a man between 18 and 29 years old in good health. The sequence joins TRBV11-2 to TRBJ1-2; the D segment could be TRBD1, given 6 matching bases. The sample was blood. The DNA sequence reads TGTGCCAGCAGGGAGGACAGTTTCTATGGCTACACCTTC. Translated, this gives CASREDSFYGYTF.